This TCR beta chain was recorded in a study of patients and donors after allogeneic stem cell transplantation. Trimming cost V 0 bases and J 1 base; bases outside gene matches: 4. The CDR3 spans 16 residues. CDR1 and CDR2 from the germline V gene are MGHRA and YSYEKL. From the RT-PCR reads, TCRdb called clonotypes with MiXCR, one entry per CDR3 protein. The table shows approximately 220,000 distinct CDR3 sequences, with around two fifths occurring only once. This clonotype originated in a human donor who was either an allogeneic HSCT recipient or a stem cell or donor lymphocyte infusion donor (not recorded which). It is not recorded whose cells these are; they may come from a transplant donor. The chain joins TRBV4-1 to TRBJ1-2; 8 bases are shared with TRBD1. Sequenced: blood, either unsorted or a sorted T cell fraction (not recorded which). This CDR3 is CASSQDWTGSNYGYTF. DNA of the CDR3: TGCGCCAGCAGCCAAGATTGGACAGGGAGTAACTATGGCTACACCTTC.